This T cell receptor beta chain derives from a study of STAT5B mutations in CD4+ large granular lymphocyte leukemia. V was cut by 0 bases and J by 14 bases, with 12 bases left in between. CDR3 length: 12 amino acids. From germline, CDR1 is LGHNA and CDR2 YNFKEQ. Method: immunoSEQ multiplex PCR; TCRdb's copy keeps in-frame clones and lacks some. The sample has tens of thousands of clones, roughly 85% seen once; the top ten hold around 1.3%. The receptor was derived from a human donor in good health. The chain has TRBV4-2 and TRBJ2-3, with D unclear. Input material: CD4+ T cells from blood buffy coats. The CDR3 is CASSQDEDSRYF. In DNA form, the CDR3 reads TGTGCCAGCAGCCAAGATGAAGACTCGCGGTATTTT.